These 17 T cell receptor beta chains came from one sample sequenced in a study of blood T cell repertoires in COVID-19. The table came from immunoSEQ multiplex PCR; TCRdb's copy has only in-frame clones and leaves some out. The sample holds 250,000 to 300,000 clones, about nine tenths seen once. The source material was peripheral blood. The source of these receptors is a woman under 40 with COVID-19, enrolled during active disease.

The chain couples TRBV5-1 to TRBJ2-7; TRBD2 agrees at 8 bases. The ends lost 4 bases at V and 6 bases at J; junction bases unmatched: 6. This CDR3 comprises 13 residues. The germline gives CDR1 SGHRS, CDR2 YFSETQ. The CDR3 DNA is TGCGCCAGCAGCCCGGGAGGGGTGGTCGAGCAGTACTTC. Translation gives CASSPGGVVEQYF.

The rearrangement links TRBV3-1 (or the pseudogene TRBV3-2) to TRBJ1-5; D might be TRBD1 (5 bases). Germline loops: CDR1 LGHDT, CDR2 YNNKEL (reference sequence). Trimming pared 3 bases from V and 9 bases from J, leaving 15 bases between. The CDR3 is made up of 14 amino acids. The CDR3 is CASSQDGAPRPQHF. For the CDR3, the DNA is TGTGCCAGCAGCCAGGATGGGGCCCCGCGGCCCCAGCATTTT.

The rearrangement links TRBV19 to TRBJ2-7; 10 bases agree with TRBD2. CDR1 is LNHDA and CDR2 is SQIVND in the germline V gene (reference sequence). CDR3 length: 15 residues. The ends lost 3 bases at V and 1 base at J; junction bases unmatched: 3. CDR3 coding DNA: TGTGCCAGTAGTATCCTAGCGGGGGTGTCCTACGAGCAGTACTTC. Protein: CASSILAGVSYEQYF.

This chain joins TRBV2 and TRBJ1-1, with D maybe TRBD1 (5 bases). Germline assignment: CDR1 SNHLY and CDR2 FYNNEI. CDR3 size: 14 residues. The V end lost 6 bases, the J end lost 4 bases, and 15 bases lay between the germline ends. The CDR3 coding sequence is TGTGCCAGCAGAGTAGGCAGGGAGGTCACTGAAGCTTTCTTT. Its translation is CASRVGREVTEAFF. The whole variable domain, remainder taken from reference TRBV2 and TRBJ1-1, is EPEVTQTPSHQVTQMGQEVILRCVPISNHLYFYWYRQILGQKVEFLVSFYNNEISEKSEIFDDQFSVERPDGSNFTLKIRSTKLEDSAMYFCASRVGREVTEAFFGQGTRLTVV.

The chain combines TRBV18 with TRBJ1-1; TRBD1 aligns across 8 bases. Germline CDR1 KGHSH, CDR2 LQKENI. There are 15 residues in the CDR3. V shed 1 base, J shed 7 bases, and the junction held 8 bases outside the gene matches. CDR3 region: CASSPRYRGILEAFF. CDR3 nucleotides: TGTGCCAGCTCACCACGGTACAGGGGGATCCTTGAAGCTTTCTTT.

The gene calls are TRBV27 and TRBJ1-2; the match to TRBD1 covers 8 bases. The CDR3 contains 16 residues. In germline, CDR1 is MNHEY, CDR2 SMNVEV (reference sequence). V gave up 4 bases and J gave up 6 bases; unmatched junction bases: 13. CDR3 sequence reads: CASSSYPRDRSNGYTF. The CDR3 coding sequence is TGTGCCAGCAGTTCCTATCCCCGGGACAGGTCCAATGGCTACACCTTC.

V and J are TRBV27 and TRBJ1-5; no clear D. Germline-derived CDR1 and CDR2 are MNHEY and SMNVEV (reference sequence). V was cut by 3 bases and J by 7 bases, with 19 bases left in between. This CDR3 spans 16 amino acids. The CDR3 sequence is CASSLSADFGGQPQHF. CDR3 in DNA: TGTGCCAGCAGTTTGTCCGCGGACTTTGGAGGGCAGCCCCAGCATTTT.

The CDR3 here is CASSHDRDKKLFF. For the CDR3, the DNA is TGCGCCAGCAGCCATGACAGGGATAAAAAACTGTTTTTT. The chain is built from TRBV4-1 and TRBJ1-4, with 7 bases aligning to TRBD1. CDR1 and CDR2 (germline): MGHRA, YSYEKL. J lost 9 bases, V lost 3 bases, and 4 bases had no gene match. The CDR3 covers 13 residues.

V usage is TRBV5-4 and J usage is TRBJ2-1; the match to TRBD2 covers 10 bases. In germline, CDR1 is SGHNT, CDR2 YYREEE (reference sequence). CDR3 length: 18 residues. V lost 2 bases, J lost 3 bases, and 11 bases stayed unmatched. Here the CDR3 DNA reads TGTGCCAGCAGCTTAGGAATAGCGGGGGGACTAAACTACAATGAGCAGTTCTTC. Residues: CASSLGIAGGLNYNEQFF.

V and J are TRBV9 and TRBJ1-2; D not certain. The germline V gene encodes CDR1 SGDLS and CDR2 YYNGEE. Trimming shortened V by 0 bases and J by 8 bases, and 11 bases separated the two germline ends. The CDR3 has 13 residues. Written as DNA, the CDR3 is TGTGCCAGCAGCGTAGCGGGGAACGGAGGCTACACCTTC. Translated, it gives CASSVAGNGGYTF.

This chain joins TRBV19 and TRBJ1-3; possible D gene TRBD1, 6 bases. Looked up from germline, CDR1 is LNHDA and CDR2 is SQIVND (reference sequence). V dropped 6 bases and J dropped 0 bases, with 12 bases sitting between them. The CDR3 spans 15 residues. The CDR3 region has the DNA TGTGCCAGTAGGAACAGGGCCTTCTCTGGAAACACCATATATTTT. As protein: CASRNRAFSGNTIYF.

The rearrangement links TRBV3-1 (or the pseudogene TRBV3-2) to TRBJ2-5, with 11 bases fitting TRBD2. The V segment lost 2 bases and the J segment 5 bases; nucleotides outside the gene matches: 7. This CDR3 spans 16 amino acids. Germline CDR1 LGHDT, CDR2 YNNKEL (reference sequence). The CDR3 nucleotides read TGTGCCAGCAGCCAACTTAGCGGGGGGGCTTGGGAGACCCAGTACTTC. Protein: CASSQLSGGAWETQYF.

This clone was picked up one time. The J gene is TRBJ2-7, the V gene TRBV10-3, with 8 bases lining up with TRBD2. The length of the CDR3 is 16 residues. CDR1 and CDR2 (germline): ENHRY, SYGVKD. V gave up 2 bases and J gave up 5 bases; unmatched junction bases: 11. CDR3 residues: CAISESPPGLVHEQYF. The CDR3 DNA sequence: TGTGCCATCAGTGAGAGCCCCCCGGGACTAGTCCACGAGCAGTACTTC.

The chain combines TRBV5-4 with TRBJ2-1, with TRBD2 identical over 9 bases. The CDR3 length is 16 residues. V lost 0 bases to trimming and J lost 6 bases; unmatched junction nucleotides: 7. CDR1 and CDR2 from the germline V gene are SGHNT and YYREEE (reference sequence). This chain's CDR3 is CASSLEGGGASNEQFF. CDR3 DNA: TGTGCCAGCAGCTTGGAGGGCGGGGGGGCCTCCAATGAGCAGTTCTTC.

This chain joins TRBV6-5 and TRBJ2-7; no reliable D call. Per germline, CDR1 MNHEY and CDR2 SVGAGI. Trimming took 8 bases from V and 3 from J, leaving 14 bases between them. CDR3 size: 13 residues. The CDR3 loop reads CASGIRQDYEQYF. The CDR3 DNA is TGTGCCAGCGGCATAAGACAAGACTACGAGCAGTACTTC.

This clone was recorded only once. The CDR3 DNA reads TGCAGCGTTGATGGAGGAGGGCCAGGGCCTGGCTACACCTTC. Residues: CSVDGGGPGPGYTF. The chain employs TRBV29-1 and TRBJ1-2; D perhaps matches TRBD1 (5 bases). From germline, CDR1 is SQVTM and CDR2 ANQGSEA. Trimming stripped 3 bases from V and 7 bases from J, with 18 bases between. This CDR3 is 14 amino acids long.

This chain joins TRBV5-4 and TRBJ2-3; a weak D match, TRBD2 (6 bases). Looked up from germline, CDR1 is SGHNT and CDR2 is YYREEE (reference sequence). The CDR3 loop spans 16 amino acids. V was pared by 4 bases and J by 0 bases, with 15 bases between. The DNA of the CDR3 is TGTGCCAGCAGCCGCGGGGATTACATTAGCACAGATACGCAGTATTTT. Translating it yields CASSRGDYISTDTQYF.